In this sample, the clone carrying this T cell receptor beta chain turned up once. The sample is drawn from a study of CD39 and CD103 CD8 tumor-infiltrating T cells. Patients were not receiving therapy at sample collection. Sorted CD3+CD4-CD8+CD45RA- TILs were divided into DN, SP and DP by CD39 and CD103. V lost 5 bases and J 0 bases, leaving 10 bases between the germline ends. The CDR3 is 14 residues long. Germline CDR1 reads SGHNT; CDR2 reads YENEEA. This table comes from immunoSEQ multiplex PCR, and its TCRdb copy is limited to in-frame clones, with some not included. The sample gives some 2,400 clones, under 85% of which show up once; about an eighth is in the top ten.

Source material: CD39- CD103- CD8+ T cells sorted from the tumor. The sample's subset: CD103-CD39- double-negative CD45RA- CD8 T cells. The source is a human donor with head and neck squamous cell carcinoma. This chain links TRBV11-3 with TRBJ1-1; D might be TRBD1 (5 bases). In DNA, the CDR3 is TGTGCCAGCAGCCTACTACAGGTGAACACTGAAGCTTTCTTT. Translated, it gives CASSLLQVNTEAFF.